Sequencing of this T cell receptor beta chain was carried out in a study of OX40 agonist ivuxolimab in advanced cancers. For the study in its entirety: The costimulatory receptor OX40 (CD134) was targeted by ivuxolimab, a fully human IgG2 agonistic monoclonal antibody. A male proportion of almost 85% and a mean age of approximately 61 years, ranging from about 23 to 90, were recorded for the dose-escalation cohort. Intravenous ivuxolimab was administered to patients every 2 weeks at six dose levels: 0.01, 0.1, 0.3, 1.5, 3 and 10 mg/kg. Peripheral TCRbeta sequencing was intended to test whether TCR sequence diversity was altered and clonal T-cell expansion was caused by ivuxolimab. Partial responses occurred in three dose-escalation patients: two with cutaneous melanoma and one with hepatocellular carcinoma. The monotherapy dose-escalation portion (N of about 49 patients) of the phase I ivuxolimab trial is reported in the paper. Of the approximately 54 patients in dose escalation, 19 had hepatocellular carcinoma, around 15 had melanoma, 9 had renal cell carcinoma and 9 had head and neck cancer. Patients were allowed to have had prior anti-PD-1, anti-PD-L1 or anti-CTLA-4 therapy, and 30% to 40% of the dose-escalation patients had been treated with checkpoint inhibitors. Paper-wide results and their limitations: Clonal expansion of both CD4+ and CD8+ blood T cells was observed from baseline to week 6 at doses 0.1 to 3.0 mg/kg. In the 0.1-3.0 mg/kg groups, partial responders were among the patients with the lowest normalized peripheral clonal expansion, particularly in CD8+ T cells. Low levels of normalized T-cell clonal expansion were also shown by some nonresponding patients. Antigen specificity was not determined for the clonally expanded peripheral T cells. After ivuxolimab, more expanded clones were found on average in CD8+ T cells than in CD4+ T cells.

Via the germline V gene, CDR1 is MDHEN and CDR2 SYDVKM. There are 15 amino acids in the CDR3, from cysteine to phenylalanine inclusive. Only the CDR3 DNA stays, 45 bases, in frame from base 1. V and J lose 6 bases and 7 bases, and a span of 22 bases separates them. The trial excluded patients who had a history of autoimmune disease or who were on systemic immunosuppression. Peripheral blood for TCR sequencing was collected from all dose cohorts at baseline, on cycle 4 day 1, and on cycle 7 day 1. Samples were obtained from an open-label, multicenter, first-in-human phase I dose-escalation trial of ivuxolimab. Adults with locally advanced or metastatic head and neck squamous cell, hepatocellular, melanoma or renal cell carcinoma were enrolled in the trial. Before TCR sequencing, CD4+ and CD8+ T cells were separately sorted from peripheral blood. Of note for this clone: Its recognized antigen is unknown. No base quality information exists; no much larger clone differs at one position.

Genomic DNA was isolated from the sorted cells so that the TCRbeta CDR3 region could be sequenced. The immunoSEQ Assay was used to sequence the TCRbeta CDR3 regions. The table comes from immuneACCESS by way of TCRdb, which keeps in-frame sequences with V and J called. Part of the clones is missing from these tables; in studies checked, under half for an unresolved V gene and the rest for unknown reasons. The sample records roughly 100,000 clones, 90% to 95% of which are singletons. Of the sample, around 0.25% is held by the ten largest clones. This receptor was taken from an adult with an advanced solid tumor such as melanoma, head and neck, liver or kidney cancer. The V gene is TRBV28 and the J gene is TRBJ2-7, with the D assignment possibly TRBD1 or TRBD2, given 5 matching bases for each. This material consisted of CD4+ or CD8+ T cells sorted from blood, taken in a trial of the OX40 agonist ivuxolimab. The bases read TGTGCCAGCAGGCGGGCCGGGCCCGGGACGTATGAGCAGTACTTC. It codes for CASRRAGPGTYEQYF.